The 32 T cell receptor beta chains below were found in one sample sequenced in a study of blood T cell repertoires in COVID-19. TCRdb's copy holds only in-frame clones and misses some; the assay was immunoSEQ multiplex PCR. The sample includes a few hundred thousand clones, around 90% seen only once; the top ten take under 2%. The sample consisted of PBMCs or T cells enriched from blood (not recorded which). These receptors originate from a woman aged 45 to 65 who had recovered from COVID-19.

This clone has a handful of counts. The chain recombines TRBV18 with TRBJ2-7; 8 bases agree with TRBD1. Germline CDR1 reads KGHSH; CDR2 reads LQKENI. The CDR3 extends over 16 amino acids. J lost 4 bases, V lost 2 bases, and 10 bases had no gene match. CDR3 residues: CASSPKSGQVRYEQYF. Here the CDR3 DNA reads TGTGCCAGCTCACCAAAGTCGGGACAGGTGAGGTACGAGCAGTACTTC.

The table lists this clone with a count of one. This rearrangement joins TRBV6-2 or TRBV6-3 to TRBJ1-2, with D tentatively TRBD1 (5 bases). This CDR3 is 15 amino acids long. Germline-derived CDR1 and CDR2 are MNHEY and SVGEGT. V lost 1 base, J lost 5 bases, and 14 bases lay in between. Here the CDR3 DNA reads TGTGCCAGCAGTTACTTCCCTAGCGGGGCTTATGGCTACACCTTC. It specifies CASSYFPSGAYGYTF.

This clone came up once. The chain recombines TRBV6-4 with TRBJ2-2; D remains ambiguous. CDR1 is MRHNA and CDR2 is SNTAGT in the germline V gene. The CDR3 extends over 14 amino acids. Trimming cost V 4 bases and J 0 bases, with 6 bases left between them. CDR3 DNA sequence: TGTGCCAGCAGTGGGCAGGCGAACACCGGGGAGCTGTTTTTT. It translates to CASSGQANTGELFF.

This clone has only a few counts. Other DNA sequences from this sample encode an identical CDR3 as well. This sequence joins TRBV19 and TRBJ2-1; 10 bases align to TRBD2. CDR3 size: 17 residues. Germline CDR1 LNHDA, CDR2 SQIVND (reference sequence). V shed 1 base and J 7 bases; nucleotides not matched to a gene: 10. The CDR3: CASSIGSPSGSRNEQFF. CDR3 bases: TGTGCCAGTAGTATAGGTTCTCCTAGCGGGAGTAGAAATGAGCAGTTCTTC.

The chain couples TRBV9 to TRBJ2-2; 9 positions match TRBD1. The J segment lost 6 bases and the V segment lost 4 bases, leaving 7 bases of the junction unmatched. The CDR3 has 15 amino acids. CDR1 and CDR2 (germline): SGDLS, YYNGEE. In nucleotides, the CDR3 is TGTGCCAGCAGCCAGGGACAGGGCTTCCCCGGGGAGCTGTTTTTT. Translation gives CASSQGQGFPGELFF.

The V and J genes are TRBV5-1 and TRBJ1-1, with a weak D call TRBD1 (6 bases). This CDR3 comprises 14 residues. Trimming left V 4 bases short and J 0 bases short, with 10 bases between. Germline V CDR1 and CDR2: SGHRS, YFSETQ. The CDR3 nucleotides read TGCGCCAGCAGCCCCGGGACAATGAACACTGAAGCTTTCTTT. Its translation: CASSPGTMNTEAFF.

This chain connects TRBV30 to TRBJ2-1, with 7 bases identical to TRBD2. J gave up 1 base and V 4 bases, and 4 bases lay outside the gene matches. The CDR3 consists of 14 residues. The germline gives CDR1 GTSNPN, CDR2 SVGIG (reference sequence). The CDR3 loop is CAWTGGTSYNEQFF. The CDR3 DNA follows: TGTGCCTGGACCGGGGGGACTTCCTACAATGAGCAGTTCTTC.

V usage is TRBV29-1 and J usage is TRBJ2-1, with TRBD2 identical over 7 bases. V shed 7 bases, J shed 4 bases, and the junction held 13 bases outside the gene matches. Looked up from germline, CDR1 is SQVTM and CDR2 is ANQGSEA. CDR3 size: 15 residues. CDR3 region: CSAQLPGLNYNEQFF. The CDR3 region has the DNA TGCAGCGCCCAACTCCCGGGACTAAATTACAATGAGCAGTTCTTC.

The chain links TRBV5-3 to TRBJ1-3; maybe TRBD1 (6 bases). TRBV5-3 is given ORF status, its function remaining uncertain. The CDR3 length is 17 residues. The V end lost 4 bases, the J end lost 0 bases, and 17 bases lay between the germline ends. The CDR3 is CARSRMRTASSGNTIYF. In nucleotides, the CDR3 is TGTGCCAGAAGCCGCATGAGGACAGCTAGCTCTGGAAACACCATATATTTT.

This chain uses TRBV4-1 with TRBJ1-2, with D uncertain. V was trimmed by 1 base and J by 4 bases, leaving 16 bases between them. The CDR3 totals 16 residues. CDR1 and CDR2 (germline): MGHRA, YSYEKL. CDR3 protein: CASSQVFDTTLYGYTF. For the CDR3, the DNA is TGCGCCAGCAGCCAAGTTTTCGACACGACACTCTATGGCTACACCTTC.

V and J are TRBV7-9 and TRBJ2-6; D might be TRBD1 (6 bases). The ends were cut back, 7 bases at V and 4 bases at J, with 11 bases in the middle. CDR1 is SEHNR and CDR2 is FQNEAQ in the germline V gene (reference sequence). The CDR3 consists of 14 residues. The DNA of the CDR3 is TGTGCCAGCACCTTCGGGACAGGGGCCAACGTCCTGACTTTC. Residues: CASTFGTGANVLTF.

This chain links TRBV6-5 with TRBJ1-6, with D unclear. Germline loops: CDR1 MNHEY, CDR2 SVGAGI. V lost 5 bases and J 13 bases, leaving 15 bases between the germline ends. CDR3 length: 13 residues. The CDR3 loop is CASSLETLTPLHF. In DNA form, the CDR3 reads TGTGCCAGCAGTCTCGAGACCCTGACTCCCCTCCACTTT.

The genes are TRBV14 and TRBJ2-7, with D possibly TRBD1 on 5 matching bases. This CDR3 contains 14 residues. V shed 5 bases and J shed 1 base, with 12 bases lying between them. CDR1 SGHDN and CDR2 FVKESK come from the germline V gene. The CDR3 DNA sequence: TGTGCCAGCAGCACAGGTGGTGGGTCCTACGAGCAGTACTTC. Translation: CASSTGGGSYEQYF.

This clone has a handful of counts. The chain joins TRBV28 to TRBJ1-2; possibly TRBD1 for D (6 bases). This CDR3 has 12 residues. Germline CDR1 reads MDHEN; CDR2 reads SYDVKM. Trimming removed 11 bases at V and 5 bases at J, with 15 bases between. CDR3 coding DNA: TGTGCCGGGGGGGGCGAAGTTTATGGCTACACCTTC. Protein sequence: CAGGGEVYGYTF.

The rearrangement joins TRBV28 to TRBJ1-3; the D is unclear. Germline V gene sequence: CDR1 MDHEN, CDR2 SYDVKM. Trimming stripped 3 bases from V and 4 bases from J, with 13 bases between. The CDR3 spans 15 residues. In DNA, the CDR3 is TGTGCCAGCAGTTTTGCCCACTTACAGGGAAACACCATATATTTT. Amino acid sequence: CASSFAHLQGNTIYF.

The chain joins TRBV10-2 to TRBJ2-2; a possible D gene is TRBD1 (6 bases). CDR1 and CDR2 from the germline V gene are WSHSY and SAAADI. The CDR3 runs 14 residues. V shed 8 bases and J shed 6 bases, with 16 bases lying between them. CDR3 nucleotide sequence: TGCGCCAGCCAAGGACAGATTCGCTCCGGGGAGCTGTTTTTT. This translates into CASQGQIRSGELFF.

Only one count was recorded for this clone. In DNA form, the CDR3 reads TGTGCCAGCAGCCAAGATCTATTGCAGGGGCCAAACACTGAAGCTTTCTTT. Its translation: CASSQDLLQGPNTEAFF. The chain recombines TRBV4-2 with TRBJ1-1, with D tentatively TRBD1 (6 bases). The V end was cut by 0 bases, the J end by 2 bases, with 16 bases between. This CDR3 is 17 amino acids long. Looked up from germline, CDR1 is LGHNA and CDR2 is YNFKEQ.

The table lists this clone with a count of one. The chain carries TRBV9 and TRBJ2-7; TRBD2 matches 8 bases. Germline CDR1 SGDLS, CDR2 YYNGEE. J lost 2 bases, V lost 1 base, and 5 bases had no gene match. CDR3 size: 15 residues. CDR3: CASSVQGLATYEQYF. CDR3 sequence (DNA): TGTGCCAGCAGCGTACAAGGACTAGCCACCTACGAGCAGTACTTC.

This clone appeared a single time. The gene calls are TRBV2 and TRBJ2-1; TRBD1 matches at 8 bases. CDR3 size: 14 residues. V lost 5 bases and J lost 9; bases outside the gene matches: 9. CDR1 and CDR2 from the germline V gene are SNHLY and FYNNEI. CDR3 region: CASSSGFGQGEQFF. The CDR3, as DNA: TGTGCCAGCAGTAGCGGTTTCGGACAGGGTGAGCAGTTCTTC.

The V call is TRBV18, the J call TRBJ1-1, with 7 bases matching TRBD1. The length of the CDR3 is 16 residues. Germline loops: CDR1 KGHSH, CDR2 LQKENI. The junction had 17 bases not matched to a gene; V was cut back by 2 bases and J by 11 bases. CDR3 protein: CASSPNRQGSVFGAFF. The CDR3 bases are TGTGCCAGCTCACCAAATCGACAGGGTTCGGTATTTGGGGCTTTCTTT.

V usage is TRBV18 and J usage is TRBJ2-7; a possible D gene is TRBD2 (6 bases). The germline CDR1 and CDR2 sequences are KGHSH and LQKENI. Trimming shortened V by 5 bases and J by 0 bases, and 17 bases separated the two germline ends. This CDR3 spans 16 amino acids. The CDR3 bases are TGTGCCAGCTCATCGAAATTAGCGGATAGCTCCTACGAGCAGTACTTC. It is translated as CASSSKLADSSYEQYF. Full variable domain (remainder filled in from reference TRBV18 and TRBJ2-7): NAGVMQNPRHLVRRRGQEARLRCSPMKGHSHVYWYRQLPEEGLKFMVYLQKENIIDESGMPKERFSAEFPKEGPSILRIQQVVRGDSAAYFCASSSKLADSSYEQYFGPGTRLTVT.

The rearrangement uses TRBV6-1 and TRBJ2-1; D call uncertain. V gave up 1 base and J gave up 0 bases, with 7 bases separating them. The germline CDR1 and CDR2 sequences are MNHNS and SASEGT. The length of the CDR3 is 15 residues. The CDR3 spells CASSEVADSYNEQFF. The CDR3 DNA reads as TGTGCCAGCAGTGAAGTTGCAGACTCCTACAATGAGCAGTTCTTC.

The V and J genes are TRBV21-1 and TRBJ2-1; TRBD1 is taken as the D call from the table, unchecked against the DNA. TRBV21-1 corresponds to a pseudogene. The CDR3 is 13 residues long. The DNA for the CDR3 is TGTGCCAGCAGCACCCGCAGATACAATGAGCAGTTCTTC. Its translation: CASSTRRYNEQFF.

V is TRBV2 and J is TRBJ2-7, with D possibly being TRBD2 (6 bases). Trimming removed 10 bases from V and 3 bases from J, with 16 bases in between. CDR1 is SNHLY and CDR2 is FYNNEI in the germline V gene. This CDR3 region has 13 residues. Here the CDR3 reads CATSRRGDYEQYF. The CDR3 coding sequence is TGTGCCACATCCCGGCGGGGAGACTACGAGCAGTACTTC.

J is TRBJ1-4 and V is TRBV27; D may be TRBD1 (5 bases). CDR3 length: 12 residues. Deletions cut 10 bases from V and 4 bases from J, with 10 bases between. Germline V gene lookup returns CDR1 MNHEY and CDR2 SMNVEV (reference sequence). This CDR3 reads CATRGNNEKLFF. CDR3 sequence (DNA): TGTGCCACCCGGGGGAATAATGAAAAACTGTTTTTT.

This clone was found once. CDR3 sequence (DNA): TGTGCCAGCAGCGTAGGGCAGGGGGTTGAAGCTTTCTTT. It is translated as CASSVGQGVEAFF. This chain links TRBV9 with TRBJ1-1; 7 bases match TRBD1. Germline CDR1 is SGDLS and CDR2 is YYNGEE. This CDR3 contains 13 residues. Unmatched junction bases numbered 3, after V lost 0 bases and J lost 7 bases. Full variable domain (missing parts from reference TRBV9 and TRBJ1-1): DSGVTQTPKHLITATGQRVTLRCSPRSGDLSVYWYQQSLDQGLQFLIQYYNGEERAKGNILERFSAQQFPDLHSELNLSSLELGDSALYFCASSVGQGVEAFFGQGTRLTVV.

The rearrangement joins TRBV19 to TRBJ2-5; 8 bases fit TRBD2. The length of the CDR3 is 13 residues. Germline CDR1 reads LNHDA; CDR2 reads SQIVND (reference sequence). The ends lost 11 bases at V and 5 bases at J; junction bases unmatched: 10. The CDR3 is CAVREGGRETQYF. CDR3 coding DNA: TGTGCCGTAAGAGAGGGCGGGAGGGAGACCCAGTACTTC. Supplemented by reference TRBV19 and TRBJ2-5, the full variable domain reads DGGITQSPKYLFRKEGQNVTLSCEQNLNHDAMYWYRQDPGQGLRLIYYSQIVNDFQKGDIAEGYSVSREKKESFPLTVTSAQKNPTAFYLCAVREGGRETQYFGPGTRLLVL.

The V and J genes are TRBV19 and TRBJ1-5, with TRBD1 matching over 7 bases. The J segment lost 4 bases and the V segment lost 7 bases, leaving 7 bases of the junction unmatched. The germline V gene encodes CDR1 LNHDA and CDR2 SQIVND (reference sequence). The CDR3 has 14 amino acids. CDR3 sequence: CASTSGQMNQPQHF. In nucleotides, the CDR3 is TGTGCCAGTACCTCGGGACAGATGAATCAGCCCCAGCATTTT.

The chain joins TRBV19 to TRBJ2-7; 9 positions agree with TRBD1. Trimming cost V 5 bases and J 5 bases; bases outside gene matches: 7. CDR1 and CDR2 (germline): LNHDA, SQIVND (reference sequence). CDR3 length: 14 residues. This CDR3 is CASSRLTGGNEQYF. As DNA, the CDR3 is TGTGCCAGTAGTCGCCTGACAGGGGGAAACGAGCAGTACTTC.

V gene TRBV5-1 combines with J gene TRBJ1-5; possible D gene TRBD1, 6 bases. Germline lookup yields CDR1 SGHRS and CDR2 YFSETQ. The V end lost 4 bases, the J end lost 1 base, and 15 bases lay between the germline ends. The CDR3 has 16 amino acids. The CDR3 bases are TGCGCCAGCAGCCCACAAACAGGGACGAGCAATCAGCCCCAGCATTTT. Its protein product is CASSPQTGTSNQPQHF.

This sequence joins TRBV19 and TRBJ2-2; D may be TRBD2 (6 bases). Trimming took 7 bases from V and 1 from J, leaving 7 bases between them. CDR3 length: 13 residues. The germline V gene has CDR1 LNHDA and CDR2 SQIVND (reference sequence). DNA of the CDR3: TGTGCCAGTAATAGCGGGAACACCGGGGAGCTGTTTTTT. Its translation is CASNSGNTGELFF. Looking up the rest from reference TRBV19 and TRBJ2-2 gives the full variable domain: DGGITQSPKYLFRKEGQNVTLSCEQNLNHDAMYWYRQDPGQGLRLIYYSQIVNDFQKGDIAEGYSVSREKKESFPLTVTSAQKNPTAFYLCASNSGNTGELFFGEGSRLTVL.

V gene TRBV2 combines with J gene TRBJ2-7, with 7 positions matching TRBD1. From germline, CDR1 is SNHLY and CDR2 FYNNEI. The trim removed 5 bases at V and 3 bases at J, leaving 10 bases unmatched. The CDR3 runs 15 residues. CDR3 nucleotide sequence: TGTGCCAGCAGTAAAAACAGGGGTCCGGTCTACGAGCAGTACTTC. Residues: CASSKNRGPVYEQYF.